Listed here are 13 T cell receptor beta chains from one sample, sequenced in a study of Graves' ophthalmopathy and Graves' hyperthyroidism. The study amplified TCR beta CDR3 regions using RNA transcripts. HTBI primers were used in a first-round RT-PCR, which preceded a second-round multiplex PCR. TCRdb re-derived calls from the multiplex PCR reads in MiXCR, one entry per CDR3 protein. This sample has around 1.1 million distinct CDR3 sequences; approximately 35% occur once, and the top ten carry roughly 11%. Sequenced sample: peripheral blood or thyroid tissue (not recorded which). The receptor set was obtained from an adult man with Graves' hyperthyroidism.

The chain couples TRBV12-3 or TRBV12-4 to TRBJ1-6; D is unresolved. Trimming removed 3 bases at V and 0 bases at J, with 9 bases between. The CDR3 is made up of 16 amino acids. CDR3: CASSFVGSSYNSPLHF. The CDR3 DNA reads TGTGCCAGCAGTTTCGTGGGAAGCTCCTATAATTCACCCCTCCACTTT.

The chain joins TRBV29-1 to TRBJ2-7; weak D call: TRBD2 (6 bases). Germline values: CDR1 SQVTM, CDR2 ANQGSEA. The CDR3 runs to 14 residues. V was cut by 5 bases and J by 0 bases, with 14 bases left in between. The CDR3: CSVSAGASSYEQYF. Written as DNA, the CDR3 is TGCAGCGTTTCAGCGGGTGCATCCTCCTACGAGCAGTACTTC.

The J gene is TRBJ2-7, the V gene TRBV5-1, with 7 bases fitting TRBD1. Germline V gene sequence: CDR1 SGHRS, CDR2 YFSETQ. CDR3 length: 13 residues. J gave up 5 bases and V 0 bases, and 2 bases lay outside the gene matches. CDR3 bases: TGCGCCAGCAGCTTGGACAGGGGAAACGAGCAGTACTTC. Its protein is CASSLDRGNEQYF.

Ten or more counts support this clonotype. CDR3 DNA sequence: TGTGCCAGCACCCCGGGGCAGGGGGCCTCCAATCAGCCCCAGCATTTT. Its protein product is CASTPGQGASNQPQHF. The rearrangement links TRBV2 to TRBJ1-5; the match to TRBD1 covers 8 bases. This CDR3 has 16 residues. Germline trimming cut 7 bases from V and 3 bases from J; bases unmatched to any gene: 11. CDR1 is SNHLY and CDR2 is FYNNEI in the germline V gene.

Remarks on this clonotype: With a much larger clone just one base away, this may be a read error. Likely a read error: the CDR3 ends without its conserved phenylalanine or tryptophan. This chain connects TRBV12-3 or TRBV12-4 to TRBJ2-7; unclear D gene. V was cut by 5 bases and J by 4 bases, with 12 bases left in between. CDR3 length equals 13 residues. In DNA form, the CDR3 reads TGTGCCAGCAGTGCCACGATTTTGTACGAGCAGTACCTC. This codes for CASSATILYEQYL.

Notes on this clonotype: The DNA is omitted, as the CDR3 cannot be located on it reliably, and the CDR3 follows TCRdb's listing. The V and J genes are TRBV15 and TRBJ2-7; the table's D call, TRBD1, was not checked against the DNA. The CDR3 extends over 19 residues, inclusive of both ends. Germline V gives CDR1 LNHNV, CDR2 YYDKDF (reference sequence). CDR3 sequence: CATSIYLCSGGQGAYEQYF.

The sample holds many counts of this clonotype. The V call is TRBV12-3 or TRBV12-4, the J call TRBJ1-1, with D uncertain. The CDR3 has 14 amino acids. Between the trimmed V and J ends, which lost 5 bases and 5 bases, there was a span of 15 bases. Here the CDR3 reads CASSPPNSGTEAFF. The DNA of the CDR3 is TGTGCCAGCAGTCCCCCAAACTCGGGGACTGAAGCTTTCTTT.

This clonotype was recorded many times. The V and J genes are TRBV29-1 and TRBJ2-7; D may be TRBD1 (6 bases). Germline V gene sequence: CDR1 SQVTM, CDR2 ANQGSEA. The CDR3 is made up of 11 amino acids. Trimming cost V 8 bases and J 0 bases, with 8 bases left between them. The CDR3 DNA sequence: TGCAGCTTCAGGGGCTCCTACGAGCAGTACTTC. Protein: CSFRGSYEQYF.

In this sample, this clonotype turned up a few times. The rearrangement uses TRBV27 and TRBJ1-6, with 7 nucleotides matching TRBD1. The V segment lost 4 bases and the J segment 8 bases; nucleotides outside the gene matches: 2. Germline CDR1 and CDR2: MNHEY and SMNVEV (reference sequence). The CDR3 is 13 amino acids. The CDR3 DNA sequence: TGTGCCAGCAGTTACAGGGGATATTCACCCCTCCACTTT. Translated, it gives CASSYRGYSPLHF.

At least ten counts were recorded for this clonotype. The genes are TRBV19 and TRBJ2-2; no reliable D call. The germline CDR1 and CDR2 sequences are LNHDA and SQIVND (reference sequence). V dropped 4 bases and J dropped 1 base, with 7 bases sitting between them. The CDR3 is made up of 14 amino acids. DNA of the CDR3: TGTGCCAGTAGTAGTAACAGGAACACCGGGGAGCTGTTTTTT. This sequence encodes CASSSNRNTGELFF.

This chain uses TRBV24-1 with TRBJ1-2, with D possibly being TRBD1 (6 bases). Germline CDR1 and CDR2: KGHDR and SFDVKD. The CDR3 length is 15 residues. V lost 4 bases to trimming and J lost 3 bases, with 14 bases between them. The CDR3 loop reads CATSDPRGPDYGYTF. CDR3 DNA sequence: TGTGCCACCAGTGACCCCAGGGGTCCTGACTATGGCTACACCTTC.

This clonotype was picked up many times. The chain recombines TRBV7-2 with TRBJ1-5; no clear D. Germline CDR1 SGHTA, CDR2 FQGNSA. CDR3 length: 12 residues. V was shortened by 5 bases and J by 9 bases, with 11 bases between the two germline ends. The CDR3, as DNA: TGTGCCAGCAGCCCCAGAGTTGGGCCCCAGCATTTT. Translation gives CASSPRVGPQHF.

V gene TRBV6-1 combines with J gene TRBJ1-2, with D perhaps TRBD1 (5 bases). Germline assignment: CDR1 MNHNS and CDR2 SASEGT. This CDR3 contains 14 residues. Trimming removed 5 bases at V and 6 bases at J, with 16 bases between. The CDR3 here is CASSTGQVSDGYTF. The CDR3 nucleotides are TGTGCCAGCAGTACAGGCCAGGTGTCGGATGGCTACACCTTC.